This TCR beta chain emerged from a study of T cell responses to AZD1222 COVID-19 vaccine. The CDR3 sequence is 13 residues long. V trimming: 4 bases; J trimming: 6 bases; junction bases outside the gene matches: 2. CDR1 is MNHEY, CDR2 SVGEGT, per germline. Assay: immunoSEQ multiplex PCR; the TCRdb copy retains only in-frame clones and omits some. In the table there are about 99,000 clones, about 89% of which are singletons. The rearrangement links TRBV6-2 or TRBV6-3 to TRBJ1-5; TRBD1 aligns across 8 bases. The receptor's source is an adult who received the AZD1222 COVID-19 vaccine. Sample: peripheral blood, taken 28 days after the second AZD1222 dose. The CDR3 DNA sequence: TGTGCCAGCAGTTCAGGGGGCCCTCAGCCCCAGCATTTT. This encodes CASSSGGPQPQHF.